The 20 T cell receptor beta chains in this list originate from one sample, sequenced in a study of T cell responses to AZD1222 COVID-19 vaccine. Only in-frame clones appear in the TCRdb table, and some are missing; sequencing was by immunoSEQ multiplex PCR. The data contain tens of thousands of clones, about 87% of them seen just once; the ten biggest clones take up roughly 5.6%. The sequencing here drew on peripheral blood, taken on day 0 of AZD1222 vaccination. These receptors all stem from an adult in good health.

This chain links TRBV4-3 with TRBJ1-4; D call uncertain. The CDR3 contains 15 residues. Trimming took 0 bases from V and 7 from J, leaving 12 bases between them. Germline V lookup: CDR1 LGHNA, CDR2 YSLEER. The CDR3 reads CASSQDLTWGEKLFF. In DNA, the CDR3 is TGCGCCAGCAGCCAAGATCTGACCTGGGGTGAAAAACTGTTTTTT.

The V call is TRBV4-3, the J call TRBJ2-1, with a possible D match to TRBD1 (5 bases). The CDR3 has 15 amino acids. Per germline, CDR1 LGHNA and CDR2 YSLEER. The V gene lost 1 base and the J gene lost 5 bases, with 12 bases spanning the gap. CDR3 protein: CASSQGWGSHNEQFF. CDR3 nucleotide sequence: TGCGCCAGCAGCCAAGGGTGGGGCAGTCACAATGAGCAGTTCTTC.

The genes are TRBV5-1 and TRBJ1-1, with D possibly matching TRBD1 (6 bases). Germline V gene sequence: CDR1 SGHRS, CDR2 YFSETQ. The CDR3 covers 16 residues. V lost 1 base, J lost 2 bases, and 15 bases lay in between. The CDR3 protein is CASSLSPFGGNTEAFF. The DNA of the CDR3 is TGCGCCAGCAGCTTGTCCCCTTTCGGGGGCAACACTGAAGCTTTCTTT.

The chain combines TRBV27 with TRBJ1-5, with D perhaps matching TRBD1 (5 bases). The CDR3 is 15 amino acids. CDR1 is MNHEY and CDR2 is SMNVEV in the germline V gene (reference sequence). V shed 5 bases and J shed 7 bases, with 18 bases lying between them. For the CDR3, the DNA is TGTGCCAGCAGTAAACTCGCGACAGAGGGGCAGCCCCAGCATTTT. Protein product: CASSKLATEGQPQHF.

The J gene is TRBJ1-4, the V gene TRBV29-1; D not resolved. The CDR3 sequence is 13 residues long. Per germline, CDR1 SQVTM and CDR2 ANQGSEA. V was trimmed by 3 bases and J by 5 bases, leaving 10 bases between them. The CDR3 is CSVEFNENEKLFF. The CDR3 region has the DNA TGCAGCGTTGAGTTTAACGAGAATGAAAAACTGTTTTTT.

The J gene is TRBJ1-6, the V gene TRBV13; D is undetermined. CDR1 and CDR2 (germline): PRHDT, FYEKMQ (reference sequence). This CDR3 is 14 amino acids long. Trimming shortened V by 3 bases and J by 7 bases, and 10 bases separated the two germline ends. DNA of the CDR3: TGTGCCAGCAGCTTCCGGGTCCTAAATTCACCCCTCCACTTT. Protein sequence: CASSFRVLNSPLHF.

The rearrangement joins TRBV18 to TRBJ1-1; D remains unclear. CDR1 is KGHSH and CDR2 is LQKENI in the germline V gene. CDR3 length equals 15 residues. V gave up 5 bases and J gave up 0 bases, with 13 bases separating them. CDR3 loop: CASSSDGSMNTEAFF. The DNA for the CDR3 is TGTGCCAGCTCATCGGACGGCTCTATGAACACTGAAGCTTTCTTT.

CDR3 coding DNA: TGTGCCAGTAGTATTGGAAGTTGGATCCAAGAGACCCAGTACTTC. Its translation is CASSIGSWIQETQYF. The rearrangement links TRBV19 to TRBJ2-5; D remains ambiguous. Trimming stripped 3 bases from V and 1 base from J, with 12 bases between. This CDR3 is built from 15 residues. Germline assignment: CDR1 LNHDA and CDR2 SQIVND (reference sequence). The whole variable domain, filled in from reference TRBV19 and TRBJ2-5, reads DGGITQSPKYLFRKEGQNVTLSCEQNLNHDAMYWYRQDPGQGLRLIYYSQIVNDFQKGDIAEGYSVSREKKESFPLTVTSAQKNPTAFYLCASSIGSWIQETQYFGPGTRLLVL.

This chain uses TRBV28 with TRBJ1-5, with no clear D. The length of the CDR3 is 17 residues. CDR1 is MDHEN, CDR2 SYDVKM, per germline. Deletions cut 2 bases from V and 0 bases from J, with 14 bases between. In nucleotides, the CDR3 is TGTGCCAGCAGTTTACGCCAGACACCTTATAGCAATCAGCCCCAGCATTTT. Translating gives CASSLRQTPYSNQPQHF. The whole variable domain, remainder taken from reference TRBV28 and TRBJ1-5, is DVKVTQSSRYLVKRTGEKVFLECVQDMDHENMFWYRQDPGLGLRLIYFSYDVKMKEKGDIPEGYSVSREKKERFSLILESASTNQTSMYLCASSLRQTPYSNQPQHFGDGTRLSIL.

The J gene is TRBJ2-1, the V gene TRBV5-1; unclear D gene. Trimming took 0 bases from V and 10 from J, leaving 5 bases between them. CDR1 SGHRS and CDR2 YFSETQ come from the germline V gene. The CDR3 consists of 11 residues. CDR3 DNA: TGCGCCAGCAGCTTGGATTGGGAGCAGTTCTTC. It yields the protein CASSLDWEQFF.

The sample holds one count of this clone. CDR3 coding DNA: TGTGCCAGCAGTTTATCATACAGGGGAAACTATGGCTACACCTTC. Its protein is CASSLSYRGNYGYTF. J is TRBJ1-2 and V is TRBV27, with 7 bases matching TRBD1. The CDR3 runs to 15 residues. Germline values: CDR1 MNHEY, CDR2 SMNVEV (reference sequence). Trimming took 0 bases from V and 2 from J; bases not matched to a gene: 3.

The J gene is TRBJ1-5, the V gene TRBV7-9; D is uncertain. V dropped 3 bases and J dropped 6 bases, with 6 bases sitting between them. Germline CDR1 and CDR2: SEHNR and FQNEAQ (reference sequence). The CDR3 contains 12 residues. The DNA of the CDR3 is TGTGCCAGCAGCTTCTCCGGTCAGCCCCAGCATTTT. Translated, it gives CASSFSGQPQHF.

The rearrangement uses TRBV6-5 and TRBJ1-5; D not certain. Trimming shortened V by 7 bases and J by 3 bases, and 7 bases separated the two germline ends. This CDR3 is built from 12 residues. Germline V gene sequence: CDR1 MNHEY, CDR2 SVGAGI. Written as DNA, the CDR3 is TGTGCCAGCAAGGCCTTCAATCAGCCCCAGCATTTT. Its translation is CASKAFNQPQHF.

The chain is built from TRBV9 and TRBJ2-5, with D tentatively TRBD1 (5 bases). Germline V gene data show CDR1 as SGDLS and CDR2 as YYNGEE. This CDR3 has 14 amino acids. The ends were cut back, 0 bases at V and 5 bases at J, with 11 bases in the middle. CDR3 protein: CASSVGSTVETQYF. The CDR3 bases are TGTGCCAGCAGCGTAGGTTCGACAGTGGAGACCCAGTACTTC.

This clone was detected a few times. This sequence joins TRBV28 and TRBJ1-2; D is undetermined. Deletions cut 3 bases from V and 7 bases from J, with 9 bases between. CDR3 length equals 12 residues. The germline CDR1 and CDR2 sequences are MDHEN and SYDVKM. CDR3 sequence reads: CASSFGSVGYTF. The DNA of the CDR3 is TGTGCCAGCAGTTTCGGTTCGGTTGGCTACACCTTC.

This rearrangement joins TRBV30 to TRBJ1-2; D is ambiguous. Germline V gene sequence: CDR1 GTSNPN, CDR2 SVGIG (reference sequence). V was pared by 0 bases and J by 5 bases, with 10 bases between. This CDR3 has 13 residues. The CDR3 protein is CAWSVPIFYGYTF. DNA for the CDR3: TGTGCCTGGAGTGTACCAATCTTTTATGGCTACACCTTC.

V gene TRBV6-5 combines with J gene TRBJ1-1; D unresolved. The germline gives CDR1 MNHEY, CDR2 SVGAGI. The CDR3 is made up of 12 amino acids. Trimming left V 6 bases short and J 5 bases short, with 10 bases between. Here the CDR3 reads CASSGPSTEAFF. Here the CDR3 DNA reads TGTGCCAGCAGCGGACCGAGTACTGAAGCTTTCTTT.

The V call is TRBV6-5, the J call TRBJ1-3; tentatively, D is TRBD1 (6 bases). CDR1 and CDR2 from the germline V gene are MNHEY and SVGAGI. V was clipped by 11 bases and J by 4 bases, with 18 bases between them. The CDR3 runs to 14 residues. This CDR3 reads CASSSGTIGNTIYF. The CDR3 bases are TGTGCCTCCTCATCCGGGACAATCGGAAACACCATATATTTT.

The sample holds one count of this clone. This chain joins TRBV5-1 and TRBJ1-1, with no clear D. The CDR3 has 15 residues. Trimming pared 5 bases from V and 0 bases from J, leaving 14 bases between. The germline V gene has CDR1 SGHRS and CDR2 YFSETQ. The CDR3: CASRTEAGMNTEAFF. The DNA for the CDR3 is TGCGCCAGCAGAACCGAGGCAGGTATGAACACTGAAGCTTTCTTT.

The chain carries TRBV10-3 and TRBJ1-3; 7 bases agree with TRBD1. Germline CDR1 is ENHRY and CDR2 is SYGVKD. After removal of 6 bases from V and 0 bases from J, the junction contained 8 bases not matched to a gene. The CDR3 spans 16 residues. The chain's CDR3 is CAISRQGLSSGNTIYF. The CDR3 DNA follows: TGTGCCATCAGCAGACAGGGCCTTAGCTCTGGAAACACCATATATTTT.